The following is a T cell receptor beta chain sequence with its context. This receptor's antigen is unknown. Base-call qualities are not available, and no considerably larger clone is one nucleotide away. Including the terminal cysteine and phenylalanine, the CDR3 comprises 16 residues. The kept DNA is CDR3 alone, 48 bases in frame from the first base. The germline V gene encodes CDR1 KGHSH and CDR2 LQKENI. V is pruned by 1 base and J by 7 bases, leaving 8 bases of the junction without a gene match. This specimen belongs to a study of cytomegalovirus exposure and HLA in healthy donors (dated by TCRdb to the late 2010s). Context from the whole study: A later analysis indicated that the 120 or so validation repertoires were generated on the platform also employed for the roughly 650 repertoires of the first cohort. To predict cytomegalovirus infection status, the study combined high-throughput TCR immunosequencing, statistical association of individual TCRs with disease status, and machine learning. A separate validation cohort of over 95 different subjects was used in addition to the 666-subject first cohort. The study aimed to test whether cataloging public T cell receptors could reveal signatures of past pathogen exposure.

The library was produced with the immunoSEQ multiplex PCR assay. The authors processed their data as follows. A statistical classification framework was built to diagnose cytomegalovirus status from the catalog of TCR beta chain sequences. Here the immuneACCESS table is served through TCRdb, limited to in-frame sequences with V and J called. Missing clones are a known gap in these copies; in checked studies unresolved V genes cover under half, and the rest lacks a known reason. The DNA was the basis for D and trimming; V, J and clone size are from that table. This sample has 200,000 to 300,000 clones in its table, and more than 75% of those were observed once. The ten top clones hold 2.6% of the sample. The donors belonged to the validation cohort of approximately 130 subjects, which was separate from the approximately 700-subject first cohort. Results the study describes overall, beyond this receptor: Most TCR sequences were observed very rarely across donors, whereas some public TCRs were present in many individuals. The study gave a list of around 170 TCR beta chains associated with cytomegalovirus. Subsequent analysis determined that TCRs grouped into clusters in the first cohort also showed a tendency toward co-occurrence across the 130 or so validation repertoires, and 85% to 95% of cluster scores exceeded 0. In both the original and validation cohorts, the classifier was reported to diagnose cytomegalovirus status with high specificity and sensitivity. The validation cohort had no HLA typing available for a later analysis, so co-occurrence within that cohort was assessed over all 120 or so repertoires. The authors suggested that the approach could potentially be generalized to other disease states and immunological phenotypes. In vitro tests confirmed that a few of the cytomegalovirus-associated TCR beta chains recognize cytomegalovirus antigens.

The sequencing sample was made of PBMCs. The sequence is built from TRBV18 and TRBJ2-1, with 9 bases matching TRBD1. This clonotype originated in a young man in good health and CMV-seronegative. CDR3 region: CASSPLPGQGLNEQFF. DNA sequence: TGTGCCAGCTCACCACTTCCGGGACAGGGATTGAATGAGCAGTTCTTC. Here the CDR3 is joined to the reference TRBV18 and TRBJ2-1 genes, and the full variable domain is: NAGVMQNPRHLVRRRGQEARLRCSPMKGHSHVYWYRQLPEEGLKFMVYLQKENIIDESGMPKERFSAEFPKEGPSILRIQQVVRGDSAAYFCASSPLPGQGLNEQFFGPGTRLTVL.